A single sample is the source of the 15 T cell receptor beta chains below, sequenced in a study of blood T cells in healthy people across ages. A second PCR, run for about 7 to 12 cycles, used a sample-barcoded 5' primer plus a J-beta primer mix. TCRdb reprocessed the 5' RACE reads with MiXCR, giving one entry per CDR3 protein. The sample lists around 1,900,000 distinct CDR3 sequences; about 39% were seen once. Sequences were obtained from blood. The receptors shown here come from a human donor in good health.

This clonotype was detected only a few times. V gene TRBV4-3 combines with J gene TRBJ2-6; D not resolved. Trimming removed 0 bases at V and 5 bases at J, with 14 bases between. This CDR3 is 17 amino acids long. Germline CDR1 reads LGHNA; CDR2 reads YSLEER. CDR3 bases: TGCGCCAGCAGCCAAGAATCTCCCAATTCGAGGGCCAACGTCCTGACTTTC. Protein sequence: CASSQESPNSRANVLTF.

The rearrangement uses TRBV2 and TRBJ2-7; either TRBD1 or TRBD2 may fit D (6 bases each). The CDR3 length is 14 residues. Trimming took off 2 bases at V and 7 bases at J, with 15 bases between the two ends. The V gene's germline CDR1 is SNHLY and CDR2 FYNNEI. The CDR3 here is CASSERGPHGEQYF. CDR3 DNA: TGTGCCAGCAGTGAACGGGGGCCTCACGGAGAGCAGTACTTC.

The V and J genes are TRBV5-1 and TRBJ2-1, with no clear D. This CDR3 has 16 residues. V lost 0 bases to trimming and J lost 4 bases, with 14 bases between them. The germline V gene has CDR1 SGHRS and CDR2 YFSETQ. CDR3 amino acids: CASSLVSQMRYNEQFF. The CDR3, as DNA: TGCGCCAGCAGCTTGGTAAGTCAGATGCGTTACAATGAGCAGTTCTTC.

The gene calls are TRBV7-2 and TRBJ2-5, with a tentative D call TRBD2 (6 bases). This CDR3 contains 15 residues. V dropped 1 base and J dropped 0 bases, with 9 bases sitting between them. The germline CDR1 and CDR2 sequences are SGHTA and FQGNSA. CDR3 in DNA: TGTGCCAGCAGCTTAGGCGGGGAGGACCAAGAGACCCAGTACTTC. This translates into CASSLGGEDQETQYF.

This chain connects TRBV5-1 to TRBJ2-5, with TRBD1 matching over 12 bases. The J call may not be correct, given that the DNA end is closer to TRBJ2-7. The germline V gene has CDR1 SGHRS and CDR2 YFSETQ. This CDR3 region has 18 residues. The CDR3 coding sequence is TGCGCCAGCAGCTTGGGGGGGACAGGGGGCAGCTCCTTCTACGAGCAGTACTTC. Translation gives CASSLGGTGGSSFYEQYF.

This clonotype was picked up a small number of times. The chain couples TRBV13 to TRBJ2-3; 12 nucleotides align to TRBD2. The CDR3 consists of 19 residues. Germline V gene lookup returns CDR1 PRHDT and CDR2 FYEKMQ (reference sequence). Trimming took 5 bases from V and 3 from J; bases not matched to a gene: 15. CDR3 nucleotides: TGTGCCAGCAGCCCCCGACTAGCGGGGGACCAAGGTAGTACAGATACGCAGTATTTT. Translation gives CASSPRLAGDQGSTDTQYF.

This clonotype was seen more than once but under ten times. The CDR3 DNA reads TGTGCCAGCACTGGACAGATGGGAGGCGGCTACACCTTC. Encoded protein: CASTGQMGGGYTF. The chain links TRBV6-1 to TRBJ1-2; D possibly corresponds to TRBD1 (6 bases). Between the trimmed V and J ends, which lost 7 bases and 8 bases, there was a span of 17 bases. This CDR3 spans 13 amino acids. The germline V gene has CDR1 MNHNS and CDR2 SASEGT.

This clonotype was detected a few times. This sequence joins TRBV20-1 and TRBJ2-7; D may be TRBD1 or TRBD2 (5 bases each). Germline CDR1 is DFQATT and CDR2 is SNEGSKA (reference sequence). Trimming took 6 bases from V and 3 from J, leaving 9 bases between them. The CDR3 is 11 residues long. The CDR3 protein is CSAFGGYEQYF. DNA for the CDR3: TGCAGTGCGTTTGGGGGCTACGAGCAGTACTTC.

This clonotype was detected a few times. The chain employs TRBV29-1 and TRBJ2-1; D might be TRBD2 (5 bases). CDR1 SQVTM and CDR2 ANQGSEA come from the germline V gene. This CDR3 has 15 residues. The V and J ends lost 6 bases and 6 bases respectively, with 21 bases between them. CDR3 region: CSVSQVRGSGNEQFF. The CDR3 bases are TGCAGCGTGTCTCAAGTCCGGGGATCGGGCAATGAGCAGTTCTTC.

This clonotype was counted a few times. This chain joins TRBV7-2 and TRBJ1-5; D unresolved. Per germline, CDR1 SGHTA and CDR2 FQGNSA. This CDR3 has 15 residues. Trimming took 1 base from V and 0 from J, leaving 7 bases between them. The CDR3 region is CASSLGTYSNQPQHF. Here the CDR3 DNA reads TGTGCCAGCAGCTTAGGAACTTATAGCAATCAGCCCCAGCATTTT.

This chain uses TRBV20-1 with TRBJ2-3; 7 bases are a match to TRBD1. The V and J ends lost 3 bases and 13 bases, in that order; junction bases with no gene match: 7. Germline CDR1 DFQATT, CDR2 SNEGSKA (reference sequence). The CDR3 is made up of 11 amino acids. The CDR3 DNA sequence: TGCAGTGCTAGGGGAGACAGGGCGAAGTATTTT. This encodes CSARGDRAKYF.

In its sample, this clonotype was seen a few times. The CDR3 bases are TGTGCCACCAGTGGGACAGCACAGCAAGAGACCCAGTACTTC. The encoded protein is CATSGTAQQETQYF. The chain carries TRBV24-1 and TRBJ2-5, with D tentatively TRBD1 (6 bases). The CDR3 is 14 residues long. Germline V gives CDR1 KGHDR, CDR2 SFDVKD. The V end lost 5 bases, the J end lost 2 bases, and 11 bases lay between the germline ends.

The rearrangement links TRBV10-3 to TRBJ2-5; D is unresolved. The V end was cut by 3 bases, the J end by 9 bases, with 20 bases between. The CDR3 loop spans 15 amino acids. Germline CDR1 ENHRY, CDR2 SYGVKD. The CDR3, as DNA: TGTGCCATCAGTGACCCGGGCCAGACCGGAGTGGCCCAGTACTTC. Its protein product is CAISDPGQTGVAQYF.

In its sample, this clonotype was seen a few times. The chain joins TRBV28 to TRBJ2-3, with 9 bases that match TRBD1. Germline V gives CDR1 MDHEN, CDR2 SYDVKM. The CDR3 length is 17 residues. V lost 5 bases, J lost 2 bases, and 11 bases stayed unmatched. The CDR3 sequence: CASSPPSGQGITDTQYF. The CDR3 bases are TGTGCCAGCAGTCCACCCTCTGGACAGGGGATCACAGATACGCAGTATTTT.

The V gene is TRBV27, the J gene TRBJ2-1, with D unclear. The germline gives CDR1 MNHEY, CDR2 SMNVEV (reference sequence). The CDR3 loop spans 16 amino acids. V dropped 3 bases and J dropped 5 bases, with 17 bases sitting between them. This CDR3 reads CASSFDLAYFNNEQFF. DNA for the CDR3: TGTGCCAGCAGTTTTGATTTGGCGTACTTCAACAATGAGCAGTTCTTC.